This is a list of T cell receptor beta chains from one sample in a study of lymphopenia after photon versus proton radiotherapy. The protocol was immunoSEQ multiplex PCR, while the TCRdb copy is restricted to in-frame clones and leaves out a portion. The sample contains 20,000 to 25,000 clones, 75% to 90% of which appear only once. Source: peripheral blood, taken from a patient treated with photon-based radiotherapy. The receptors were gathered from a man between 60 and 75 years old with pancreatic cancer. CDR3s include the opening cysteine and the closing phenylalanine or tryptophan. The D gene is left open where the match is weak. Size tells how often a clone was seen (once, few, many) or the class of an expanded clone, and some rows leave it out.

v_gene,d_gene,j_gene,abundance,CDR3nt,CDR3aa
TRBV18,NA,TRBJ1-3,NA,TGTGCCAGCTCACCGAATGTCCTCGGCCGGGCTGGAAACACCATATATTTT,CASSPNVLGRAGNTIYF
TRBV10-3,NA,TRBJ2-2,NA,TGTGCCATCACGCCAGGGGCGAACACCGGGGAGCTGTTTTTT,CAITPGANTGELFF
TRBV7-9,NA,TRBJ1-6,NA,TGTGCCAGCAGCTGGTCCGGGTTCGGTTCACCCCTCCACTTT,CASSWSGFGSPLHF
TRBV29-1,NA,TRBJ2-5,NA,TGCAGCGTGGGGGACGCAGGAGAGACCCAGTACTTC,CSVGDAGETQYF
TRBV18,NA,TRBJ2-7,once,TGTGCCAGCACCTCCCGGGACACACTCTACGAGCAGTACTTC,CASTSRDTLYEQYF
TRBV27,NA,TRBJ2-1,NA,TGTGCCAGCACCGGAGGGGGCTACAATGAGCAGTTCTTC,CASTGGGYNEQFF
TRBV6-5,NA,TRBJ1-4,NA,TGTGCCAGCAGTTGGGGCGGGGGGCTAGCTAATGAAAAACTGTTTTTT,CASSWGGGLANEKLFF
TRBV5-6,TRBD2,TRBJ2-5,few,TGTGCCAGCAGCTTGGCTAGCGGGGAGGAGACCCAGTACTTC,CASSLASGEETQYF
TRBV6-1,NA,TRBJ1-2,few,TGTGCCAGCAGTGAAAAAGACGGCTGGGGCTACACCTTC,CASSEKDGWGYTF
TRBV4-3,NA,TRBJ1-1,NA,TGCGCCAGCAGCCAAGAACGGGGTAGGGAGATAGCTTTCTTT,CASSQERGREIAFF
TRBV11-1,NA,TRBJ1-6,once,TGTGCCAGCAGCCCTACACAGAATTCACCCCTCCACTTT,CASSPTQNSPLHF
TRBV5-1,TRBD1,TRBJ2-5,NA,TGCGCCAGCAGCTTTAAAGGGGGCGGAGAGACCCAGTACTTC,CASSFKGGGETQYF
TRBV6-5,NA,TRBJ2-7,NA,TGTGCCAGCAGTTACCGGGCTTCGACAGGCTTCTACGAGCAGTACTTC,CASSYRASTGFYEQYF
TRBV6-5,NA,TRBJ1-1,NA,TGTGCCAGCAGTTCCGGACAGCTACTGAACACTGAAGCTTTCTTT,CASSSGQLLNTEAFF
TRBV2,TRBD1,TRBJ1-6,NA,TGTGCCAGCAGGGAAGGGACAGCACCGTATTCACCCCTCCACTTT,CASREGTAPYSPLHF
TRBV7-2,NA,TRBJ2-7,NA,TGTGCCAGCAGCTTAGAATCTTGGTCCCTCGAGGAGTACTTC,CASSLESWSLEEYF
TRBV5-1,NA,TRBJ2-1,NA,TGCGCCAGCAGCGGGGTCGGGGGAAGCTCCTACAATGAGCAGTTCTTC,CASSGVGGSSYNEQFF